These T cell receptor beta chains were read from a single sample in a study of T cells in Graves' hyperthyroidism and ophthalmopathy. Via MiXCR, TCRdb re-called the multiplex PCR reads, giving one row per CDR3 protein. The sample holds about 180,000 distinct CDR3 sequences, over 15% seen once. The specimen was blood. Receptor source: a woman aged 50 to 60 with Graves' hyperthyroidism. The CDR3 runs from the conserved cysteine through the conserved F or W. A D gene is named only where the DNA matches it firmly. Some rows have no size entry. The others give once, few or many, or a class for an expanded clone.

J | size | V | D | CDR3 | DNA
TRBJ1-2 | few | TRBV19 | . | CASSIGPAREGYTF | TGTGCCAGTAGTATTGGTCCAGCCCGGGAAGGCTACACCTTC
TRBJ2-1 | many | TRBV6-1 | TRBD2 | CASSDRSGGTGNEQFF | TGTGCCAGCAGTGATCGGAGCGGGGGGACCGGCAATGAGCAGTTCTTC
TRBJ2-7 | many | TRBV28 | TRBD2 | CASSPGTSPWEQYF | TGTGCCAGCAGTCCCGGGACTAGTCCTTGGGAGCAGTACTTC
TRBJ1-1 | . | TRBV7-9 | . | CASSPTVFMNTEAFF | TGTGCCAGCAGCCCGACTGTTTTCATGAACACTGAAGCTTTCTTT
TRBJ2-3 | many | TRBV15 | TRBD2 | CATSRGRRGGVTDTQYF | TGTGCCACCAGCAGAGGTCGGCGGGGGGGCGTAACAGATACGCAGTATTTT
TRBJ1-2 | few | TRBV5-8 | . | CASSFYGTKGYHGYTF | TGTGCCAGCAGCTTCTACGGGACAAAGGGGTATCATGGCTACACCTTC
TRBJ1-5 | many | TRBV12-3/TRBV12-4 | . | CASRSQGEYSNQPQHF | TGTGCCAGCAGATCCCAAGGGGAGTATAGCAATCAGCCCCAGCATTTT
TRBJ1-2 | many | TRBV20-1 | . | CSARDQGPFYGYTF | TGCAGTGCTAGAGATCAGGGCCCCTTCTATGGCTACACCTTC
TRBJ1-2 | . | TRBV28 | TRBD1 | CASSTPTGGYGYTF | TGTGCCAGCAGTACACCCACAGGGGGATATGGCTACACCTTC
TRBJ1-5 | many | TRBV12-3/TRBV12-4 | . | CASSLGQLSNQPQHF | TGTGCCAGCAGTTTAGGGCAGCTTAGCAATCAGCCCCAGCATTTT
TRBJ2-1 | many | TRBV14 | TRBD2 | CASSRGLAGKGEQFF | TGTGCCAGCAGCCGGGGACTAGCGGGGAAGGGTGAGCAGTTCTTC
TRBJ1-4 | . | TRBV3-1 | . | CASSSDHLGAFGKLFF | TGTGCCAGCAGCAGCGACCACTTGGGGGCATTCGGGAAACTGTTTTTT
TRBJ2-3 | . | TRBV2 | . | CASSSEAPPDTQYF | TGTGCCAGCAGTTCAGAGGCCCCCCCAGATACGCAGTATTTT
TRBJ1-5 | many | TRBV7-8 | . | CASSLLGGGAAAGPQHF | TGTGCCAGCAGCCTCCTCGGAGGGGGAGCCGCCGCGGGGCCCCAGCATTTT
TRBJ1-2 | many | TRBV19 | . | CASSAMGGYTF | TGTGCCAGTAGTGCTATGGGAGGCTACACCTTC
TRBJ1-1 | many | TRBV29-1 | . | CSVGTGRSVSITEAFF | TGCAGCGTTGGCACAGGGCGGAGTGTATCGATCACTGAAGCTTTCTTT
TRBJ1-1 | few | TRBV6-5 | . | CASSYYGTGMNTEAFF | TGTGCCAGCAGTTACTATGGGACGGGTATGAACACTGAAGCTTTCTTT
TRBJ2-7 | many | TRBV28 | TRBD2 | CASSSLAGRSYEQYF | TGTGCCAGCAGCTCTCTAGCGGGGAGATCCTACGAGCAGTACTTC
TRBJ1-1 | . | TRBV28 | . | CASNLGQNTEAFF | TGTGCCAGCAACCTAGGACAGAACACTGAAGCTTTCTTT
TRBJ2-1 | many | TRBV18 | TRBD1 | CASSRGQGSYNEQFF | TGTGCCAGCTCCCGGGGACAGGGTTCCTACAATGAGCAGTTCTTC
TRBJ1-1 | many | TRBV7-2 | TRBD1 | CASSLGAGGTEAFF | TGTGCCAGCAGCTTAGGTGCAGGGGGGACTGAAGCTTTCTTT
TRBJ1-1 | . | TRBV2 | . | CASIRGGRNTEAFF | TGTGCCAGCATTCGGGGGGGCCGGAACACTGAAGCTTTCTTT
TRBJ1-1 | many | TRBV28 | . | CASSLFQAREAFF | TGTGCCAGCAGTTTATTCCAGGCCCGGGAGGCTTTCTTT
TRBJ2-4 | many | TRBV11-2 | . | CASSLGGNIQYF | TGTGCCAGCAGCTTAGGGGGAAACATTCAGTACTTC